This T cell receptor (beta chain) was sequenced during a study of T cell clones after liver transplantation (dated by TCRdb to about 2019). Study-level background: The samples were obtained from ITN030ST, a randomized trial that attempted immunosuppression withdrawal within 2 years after liver transplantation. The subjects received no induction therapy and were kept on standard immunosuppression until randomization at 12-24 months post-transplant. Blood samples were collected pre-transplant, then pre-randomization ahead of withdrawal, and finally post-randomization once withdrawal had either been completed or failed. Third party-reactive TCRbeta sequences from pre-transplant MLRs were also identified as an antigen-independent comparator for donor-reactive sequences. Tolerance meant complete immunosuppression withdrawal for at least one year without liver enzymes rising beyond twice the upper limit of normal. Of the eight recipients, a few were HCV-positive, while the remaining recipients had been transplanted for non-autoimmune, non-viral indications. Donor-reactive T cell clones were identified by TCRbeta sequencing after a pre-transplant mixed lymphocyte reaction and then tracked in post-transplant blood. The studied cohort comprised 8 liver transplant recipients, 3 classified as tolerant and 5 as non-tolerant.

Inclusive of the bounding cysteine and phenylalanine, the CDR3 is 16 residues long. Only the CDR3 part of the read is kept: 48 bases, read in frame from the first base. V lost 0 bases and J lost 2 bases, and the count of bases not matched to a germline gene is 5. CDR1 SGHTS and CDR2 YDEGEE are derived from the germline V gene. Thawed unstimulated PBMCs were stained for CD3, CD4 and CD8 and FACS-sorted into CD3+CD4+ and CD3+CD8+ populations. All 8 studied subjects were randomized to immunosuppression withdrawal. The Qiagen DNeasy Blood and Tissue Kit was used for isolation of genomic DNA. Frozen genomic DNA underwent high-throughput TCRbeta CDR3 sequencing by immunoSEQ, including PCR amplification, mapping, bias correction and internal controls. From the authors' description of their analysis: Productive rearrangements were kept, and unique TCRbeta sequences were defined by CDR3 nucleotide sequence plus V and J gene. A sequence counted as donor-reactive only if the sequence showed at least 5-fold expansion in CFSE-low cells compared with unstimulated pre-transplant cells and had a frequency of at least 0.01%. Minimum frequency thresholds were set for each subject on the basis of the unstimulated sample with the lowest template count, so that a detection power of at least 90% was ensured. Jensen-Shannon divergence between the top 1000 TCRbeta sequences post- versus pre-transplant served as the measure of repertoire turnover. Changes in detection of donor-reactive sequences were assessed with two-sided Fisher's exact tests. Imported from immuneACCESS, the table was reduced by TCRdb to in-frame sequences with V and J called. These copies leave out some clones; in studies compared against another copy, an unresolved V gene accounts for under half, and the cause of the remainder is not known. V, J and clone size are taken as reported in that table, and D and trimming were inferred from the DNA itself. The sample includes about 120,000 clones, with 90% observed a single time. The top ten hold approximately 0.78% of the sample.

About this clone itself: The antigen it binds to is not known. No much larger clonotype is one base removed from it; base qualities were not supplied.

On the study overall, not on this receptor specifically: After accounting for repertoire turnover, donor-reactive detection was significantly reduced in 7 of 8 subjects for CD4 and 8 of 8 for CD8. Low numbers of available donor cells limited the measurable donor-reactive repertoire in a couple of subjects. Donor-reactive sequences declined more than third party-reactive ones, suggesting partial antigen-specific deletion unrelated to withdrawal success. In 5 of 8 subjects, circulating donor-reactive CD4 TCRbeta sequences decreased significantly after transplant, regardless of tolerance or HCV status. Because allograft tissue specimens were not available, migration of donor-reactive T cells into the graft, rather than deletion, may have occurred. The conclusions were considered preliminary, being limited by small, heterogeneous patient numbers and non-standardized post-transplant time points.

The chain is assembled from TRBV5-8 and TRBJ2-3; 8 bases in the junction line up with TRBD1. The origin of this receptor is a human patient who received a liver transplant. Some T cells may have been brought in with the graft after a transplant. The sequencing here drew on CD4+ T cells from blood, taken 12 months after liver transplant. The CDR3 region has the sequence CASSLAMTGVTDTQYF. The DNA sequence is as follows: TGTGCCAGCAGCTTGGCAATGACAGGGGTCACAGATACGCAGTATTTT.